One T cell receptor (beta chain) is described in this entry. Its specificity is unknown. This CDR3 contains 13 residues. V lost 3 bases to trimming and J lost 6 bases, with 9 bases between them. CDR1 is SGDLS and CDR2 is YYNGEE in the germline V gene. These data belong to a study of cytomegalovirus exposure and HLA in healthy donors. Vbeta (60) and Jbeta (13) primers were used in the PCR. Assay used: immunoSEQ multiplex PCR; TCRdb lists only in-frame clones, some missing. This table has about 130,000 clones, roughly four fifths appearing once. Findings of the study overall: Excluded were some V segments that proved indistinguishable, including TRBV6-2 and TRBV6-3. A later analysis by the authors found several of the most significant clusters apparently linked to common viral pathogens.

The TCR originated in a woman aged 45 to 65 in good health and CMV-seropositive. The gene calls are TRBV9 and TRBJ1-4, with D tentatively TRBD1 (6 bases). The sample was PBMCs. The CDR3 DNA reads as TGTGCCAGCAGCGCGGCAGGGGATGAAAAACTGTTTTTT. Encoded protein: CASSAAGDEKLFF.